This TCR beta chain came from a study of graft-versus-host responses after intestinal transplantation. The V and J ends lost 3 bases and 6 bases respectively, with 21 bases between them. This CDR3 has 16 amino acids. Germline V gives CDR1 LNHDA, CDR2 SQIVND (reference sequence). Some clones are missing from TCRdb's copy, which holds only in-frame ones; the method was immunoSEQ multiplex PCR. The table includes around 88,000 clones, roughly 87% detected once. Details on this clone: Antigen unknown.

The chain uses TRBV19 and TRBJ2-7; possibly TRBD1 or TRBD2 for D (5 bases each). The clonotype comes from a human donor who received an intestinal transplant. Source: unstimulated CD8+ T cells sorted from spleen or lymph node cells, taken before intestinal transplant. Written as DNA, the CDR3 is TGTGCCAGTAGTATTCACCCCGGGACCCACCCGGGCGAGCAGTACTTC. Encoded protein: CASSIHPGTHPGEQYF.